The rows below give T cell receptor beta chains drawn from one sample of a study of control samples from healthy donors and cancer patients. The method was immunoSEQ multiplex PCR; TCRdb's version includes in-frame clones alone and lacks a portion of them. The table lists 200,000 or so clones, just under 95% of them singletons. The sequencing sample was made of blood. Receptor source: a man in his fifties in good health. Each CDR3 is given without its conserved first and last residue. Clone size appears in some rows only: once, few, many, or a class for an expanded clone.

V gene,J gene,clone size,CDR3 protein
TRBV5-1,TRBJ2-5,.,ASSTGTWGETQY
TRBV10-3,TRBJ1-2,.,AISEGRTGSYGYT
TRBV24-1,TRBJ1-2,.,ATSDPGQGNYGYT
TRBV5-4,TRBJ2-2,.,ASSLGVLADTGELF
TRBV30,TRBJ2-1,.,AWSPVGPNEQF
TRBV12-3/TRBV12-4,TRBJ1-5,.,ASSLRGSQPQH
TRBV12-3/TRBV12-4,TRBJ2-2,.,ASSAVGVGELF
TRBV28,TRBJ1-2,.,ASSPILEDYGYT
TRBV30,TRBJ2-7,.,AWGSPGRYEQY
TRBV11-2,TRBJ1-1,.,ASSPGTGSEAF
TRBV11-2,TRBJ1-5,.,ASSLVVSGPQH
TRBV9,TRBJ2-5,.,ASSVAGGGAETQY
TRBV7-8,TRBJ2-1,once,ASSLVSGGEQF
TRBV2,TRBJ1-3,.,ASKGQLSGNTIY
TRBV6-2/TRBV6-3,TRBJ2-7,.,ASSYFGAVSYEQY
TRBV5-6,TRBJ1-2,.,ASSSSGQGAYGYT
TRBV5-1,TRBJ2-1,few,ASSPEGYNEQF
TRBV11-2,TRBJ1-6,.,ASSLGSGQGGYNSLLH
TRBV4-3,TRBJ2-3,.,ASSQDAGPDTQY
TRBV4-1,TRBJ1-3,.,ASSQGNTGDTIY
TRBV4-1,TRBJ2-6,.,ASSGGQGAQGANVLT
TRBV4-3,TRBJ1-3,.,ASSQDPTGAGNTIY
TRBV6-5,TRBJ2-1,.,ASSYLRQGNEQF
TRBV7-9,TRBJ1-2,.,ASSAKQGGSYGYT
TRBV5-1,TRBJ2-2,once,ASSFLGADYSGELF
TRBV5-1,TRBJ2-2,.,ASSLTGTTPGELF
TRBV29-1,TRBJ2-5,.,SAETQY
TRBV6-6,TRBJ1-1,.,ASSYLGLGGTEAF
TRBV18,TRBJ1-2,.,ASSPISGHLGYT